This entry lists 9 T cell receptor beta chains sequenced from one sample in a study of cytomegalovirus exposure and HLA in healthy donors (dated by TCRdb to about 2017). The library was generated by the immunoSEQ multiplex PCR assay. TCRdb holds this immuneACCESS table with in-frame rearrangements only. Some clones are missing; in checked studies, unresolved V genes explain under half, and the rest has no known cause. The sample table holds about 240,000 clones, of which about 86% were seen once. The ten largest clones take up around 1.2% of the sample. Sequenced material: PBMCs. The receptor source for this set is a woman in her twenties or thirties in good health and CMV-seropositive.

The J gene is TRBJ1-5, the V gene TRBV23-1; 7 bases align to TRBD1. TRBV23-1 has ORF status, its function being uncertain. V dropped 4 bases and J dropped 4; count of bases not matched to a gene: 10. The CDR3 extends over 16 amino acids. CDR3 sequence reads: CASSLLSRDSNQPQHF. For the CDR3, the DNA is TGCGCCAGCAGTCTCCTGAGCCGGGACAGTAATCAGCCCCAGCATTTT.

The V and J genes are TRBV2 and TRBJ1-4, with 7 bases identical to TRBD1. The CDR3 has 13 residues. Germline CDR1 is SNHLY and CDR2 is FYNNEI. Unmatched junction bases numbered 5, after V lost 10 bases and J lost 3 bases. CDR3 sequence (DNA): TGTGCCACCAACAGGGGAGCTAATGAAAAACTGTTTTTT. Protein sequence: CATNRGANEKLFF.

V gene TRBV27 combines with J gene TRBJ2-7; possibly TRBD1 for D (6 bases). The CDR3 has 14 amino acids. Germline V lookup: CDR1 MNHEY, CDR2 SMNVEV (reference sequence). V lost 3 bases and J lost 2, with 11 bases in between. The CDR3: CASSFQDRPYEQYF. In nucleotides, the CDR3 is TGTGCCAGCAGTTTTCAAGACAGGCCCTACGAGCAGTACTTC.

The rearrangement joins TRBV27 to TRBJ2-3, with 12 bases aligning to TRBD2. In germline, CDR1 is MNHEY, CDR2 SMNVEV (reference sequence). This CDR3 comprises 19 residues. V shed 8 bases, J shed 1 base, and the junction held 16 bases outside the gene matches. CDR3 nucleotide sequence: TGTGCCAGCCGGAGGGGGACTAGCGGGCTTGTATTAGGCACAGATACGCAGTATTTT. This translates into CASRRGTSGLVLGTDTQYF.

The chain uses TRBV27 and TRBJ1-2, with TRBD1 as a possible D gene (6 bases). V was trimmed by 0 bases and J by 0 bases, leaving 11 bases between them. CDR1 MNHEY and CDR2 SMNVEV come from the germline V gene (reference sequence). There are 16 residues in the CDR3. Here the CDR3 reads CASSLSPGAANYGYTF. The CDR3 DNA reads TGTGCCAGCAGTTTATCGCCAGGGGCAGCTAACTATGGCTACACCTTC.

This chain connects TRBV14 to TRBJ1-2, with TRBD1 identical over 8 bases. CDR3 length equals 19 residues. After removal of 4 bases from V and 4 bases from J, the junction contained 20 bases not matched to a gene. Germline V gene data show CDR1 as SGHDN and CDR2 as FVKESK. CDR3: CASSLNLRDRSRDAYGYTF. CDR3 DNA: TGTGCCAGCAGCCTTAACCTCCGGGACAGGAGTAGAGATGCCTATGGCTACACCTTC.

The chain has TRBV11-1 and TRBJ1-1, with TRBD1 identical over 7 bases. The length of the CDR3 is 13 residues. Per germline, CDR1 SGHAT and CDR2 FQDESV (reference sequence). V trimming: 5 bases; J trimming: 4 bases; junction bases outside the gene matches: 4. The CDR3 bases are TGTGCCAGCAGCCGCGACAGGGTCACTGAAGCTTTCTTT. Its translation: CASSRDRVTEAFF.

The rearrangement joins TRBV7-2 to TRBJ1-5; D not certain. Per germline, CDR1 SGHTA and CDR2 FQGNSA. This CDR3 comprises 16 residues. The V end was cut by 1 base, the J end by 7 bases, with 17 bases between. This CDR3 is CASSLGSGGSGQPQHF. CDR3 coding DNA: TGTGCCAGCAGCTTAGGGTCAGGCGGGTCGGGACAGCCCCAGCATTTT.

The chain is built from TRBV27 and TRBJ2-3, with D possibly matching TRBD2 (6 bases). V lost 7 bases and J lost 3, with 17 bases in between. Germline V lookup: CDR1 MNHEY, CDR2 SMNVEV (reference sequence). The CDR3 runs to 15 residues. The CDR3 DNA reads as TGTGCCAGCAAAACCCTCGAGACTAGTACAGATACGCAGTATTTT. It is translated as CASKTLETSTDTQYF.